One sample yielded the 21 T cell receptor beta chains listed below, sequenced in a study of T-cell reconstitution after alpha-beta-depleted transplantation in children. A library of TCRbeta sequences, prepared with unique molecular identifiers, was generated. TCRdb called the PCR reads again in MiXCR, with one record for every CDR3 protein. The sample consists of roughly 100,000 distinct CDR3 sequences, approximately 5.4% of them appearing once. The sequencing here drew on PBMCs, mostly from graft donor cells, taken 60 days after TCRalphabeta/CD19-depleted stem cell transplant. These receptors were taken from a female patient aged 2 to 10 who had a stem cell transplant for Fanconi anemia, so the T cells may come from the graft donor.

This clonotype was found many times. J is TRBJ2-5 and V is TRBV5-1; 10 bases agree with TRBD2. This CDR3 has 16 residues. J was trimmed by 1 base and V by 0 bases; bases with no gene match: 3. CDR1 is SGHRS, CDR2 YFSETQ, per germline. In nucleotides, the CDR3 is TGCGCCAGCAGCTTGGGCCCTAGCGGGGGCCAAGAGACCCAGTACTTC. This translates into CASSLGPSGGQETQYF.

The rearrangement uses TRBV20-1 and TRBJ2-3; TRBD1 agrees at 11 bases. CDR1 and CDR2 (germline): DFQATT, SNEGSKA (reference sequence). The CDR3 is made up of 14 amino acids. The junction had 2 bases not matched to a gene; V was cut back by 1 base and J by 5 bases. CDR3 coding DNA: TGCAGTGCTAGAGGGACAGGGGGCATAGATACGCAGTATTTT. Translated: CSARGTGGIDTQYF.

This clonotype occurred a few times. The J gene is TRBJ2-6, the V gene TRBV7-8; no clear D. The length of the CDR3 is 18 residues. In germline, CDR1 is SGHVS, CDR2 FQNEAQ. With 2 bases removed from V and 0 bases from J, the gap between germline ends came to 14 bases. The CDR3 DNA sequence: TGTGCCAGCAGCTTAAATTTACGGACCTTCTCTGGGGCCAACGTCCTGACTTTC. Protein product: CASSLNLRTFSGANVLTF.

The chain joins TRBV7-2 to TRBJ2-1, with TRBD2 matching 13 bases. CDR1 is SGHTA, CDR2 FQGNSA, per germline. The CDR3 is 17 residues long. After removal of 0 bases from V and 4 bases from J, the junction contained 3 bases not matched to a gene. The DNA of the CDR3 is TGTGCCAGCAGCTTAGCGCCGGGACTAGCGGGGTACAATGAGCAGTTCTTC. Protein sequence: CASSLAPGLAGYNEQFF.

This clonotype was seen repeatedly, ten times or more. The V and J genes are TRBV11-3 and TRBJ2-7; 12 bases are shared with TRBD2. The germline V gene has CDR1 SGHNT and CDR2 YENEEA. With 1 base clipped from V and 4 bases from J, the junction kept 11 bases outside the gene matches. The CDR3 contains 18 residues. The CDR3 coding sequence is TGTGCCAGCAGCTTAGTTTCCTCGACTAGCGGGAGAGATTACGAGCAGTACTTC. It encodes CASSLVSSTSGRDYEQYF.

This clonotype showed up many times. The chain recombines TRBV20-1 with TRBJ2-7; 10 nucleotides agree with TRBD2. Per the germline V gene, CDR1 is DFQATT and CDR2 is SNEGSKA (reference sequence). This CDR3 comprises 12 residues. V was pared by 8 bases and J by 3 bases, with 4 bases of the junction left unmatched. The CDR3 reads CSPQREGYEQYF. CDR3 in DNA: TGCAGTCCTCAGCGGGAGGGCTACGAGCAGTACTTC.

The chain links TRBV20-1 to TRBJ2-1; D unclear. The V gene lost 6 bases and the J gene lost 4 bases, with 13 bases spanning the gap. CDR3 size: 13 residues. Germline lookup yields CDR1 DFQATT and CDR2 SNEGSKA (reference sequence). The CDR3 region has the DNA TGCAGTGCGAGGACGGATCCTTACAATGAGCAGTTCTTC. Encoded protein: CSARTDPYNEQFF.

This clonotype was recorded a few times. The rearrangement joins TRBV5-1 to TRBJ2-7; possibly TRBD2 for D (6 bases). This CDR3 is built from 13 residues. Germline values: CDR1 SGHRS, CDR2 YFSETQ. V lost 7 bases to trimming and J lost 4 bases, with 15 bases between them. CDR3 DNA sequence: TGCGCCAGCCGACCGGGAGCAGGTTACGAGCAGTACTTC. Translated: CASRPGAGYEQYF.

This clonotype was picked up many times. The V gene is TRBV5-1, the J gene TRBJ1-1; 7 bases are shared with TRBD1. This CDR3 has 13 residues. CDR1 and CDR2 (germline): SGHRS, YFSETQ. V trimming: 2 bases; J trimming: 5 bases; junction bases outside the gene matches: 3. CDR3 in DNA: TGCGCCAGCAGCTTTGACAGGGATACTGAAGCTTTCTTT. Protein product: CASSFDRDTEAFF.

This clonotype was observed a handful of times. The rearrangement uses TRBV7-2 and TRBJ2-3, with D perhaps TRBD2 (6 bases). V was trimmed by 3 bases and J by 2 bases, leaving 15 bases between them. Germline CDR1 SGHTA, CDR2 FQGNSA. This CDR3 contains 16 residues. The CDR3 region is CASSFVSGTVTDTQYF. The CDR3 DNA follows: TGTGCCAGCAGCTTCGTTTCCGGGACTGTCACAGATACGCAGTATTTT.

In its sample, this clonotype was seen many times. V gene TRBV4-1 combines with J gene TRBJ2-7; TRBD1 matches 8 bases. V trimming: 1 base; J trimming: 3 bases; junction bases outside the gene matches: 8. This CDR3 contains 16 residues. Germline lookup yields CDR1 MGHRA and CDR2 YSYEKL. CDR3 sequence reads: CASSQGGQGAYYEQYF. The CDR3 coding sequence is TGCGCCAGCAGCCAAGGAGGGCAGGGGGCTTACTACGAGCAGTACTTC.

This clonotype has a count of ten or more. The rearrangement uses TRBV29-1 and TRBJ2-1; 11 nucleotides agree with TRBD2. CDR3 length equals 15 residues. Per the germline V gene, CDR1 is SQVTM and CDR2 is ANQGSEA. Unmatched junction bases numbered 7, after V lost 3 bases and J lost 6 bases. CDR3 coding DNA: TGCAGCGTTGAGGGCTTGCTAGCGGGAGGCAATGAGCAGTTCTTC. It translates to CSVEGLLAGGNEQFF.

This rearrangement joins TRBV20-1 to TRBJ2-7; either TRBD1 or TRBD2 may fit D (5 bases each). The V end was cut by 3 bases, the J end by 0 bases, with 15 bases between. The CDR3 totals 15 residues. Germline V gene sequence: CDR1 DFQATT, CDR2 SNEGSKA (reference sequence). The CDR3 loop reads CSARRGTAISYEQYF. The CDR3 DNA sequence: TGCAGTGCTAGGAGAGGGACGGCTATCTCCTACGAGCAGTACTTC.

The chain combines TRBV10-3 with TRBJ2-5, with 9 positions matching TRBD2. After removal of 4 bases from V and 5 bases from J, the junction contained 5 bases not matched to a gene. CDR3 length equals 14 residues. From germline, CDR1 is ENHRY and CDR2 SYGVKD. Here the CDR3 reads CAISAAGGIETQYF. CDR3 in DNA: TGTGCCATCAGTGCGGCGGGAGGGATCGAGACCCAGTACTTC.

There are many counts of this clonotype. The chain joins TRBV5-1 to TRBJ2-3, with D tentatively TRBD1 or TRBD2 (5 bases each). Germline V gene lookup returns CDR1 SGHRS and CDR2 YFSETQ. The CDR3 extends over 16 amino acids. V shed 0 bases and J shed 6 bases, with 17 bases lying between them. CDR3 protein: CASSLAASMWDDTQYF. CDR3 DNA: TGCGCCAGCAGCTTGGCGGCTAGTATGTGGGACGATACGCAGTATTTT.

This clonotype was seen a handful of times. The rearrangement uses TRBV20-1 and TRBJ1-1; D is uncertain. Germline CDR1 reads DFQATT; CDR2 reads SNEGSKA (reference sequence). This CDR3 region has 13 residues. V was shortened by 1 base and J by 1 base, with 7 bases between the two germline ends. The CDR3 sequence is CSARVQANTEAFF. DNA of the CDR3: TGCAGTGCTAGAGTTCAGGCGAACACTGAAGCTTTCTTT.

The DNA of the CDR3 is TGTGCCAGTACCAGAGCTAGCGGGAGTCTGACAGATACGCAGTATTTT. Translation gives CASTRASGSLTDTQYF. This chain links TRBV19 with TRBJ2-3; 10 nucleotides align to TRBD2. This CDR3 spans 16 amino acids. The V segment lost 7 bases and the J segment 3 bases; nucleotides outside the gene matches: 10. Germline CDR1 reads LNHDA; CDR2 reads SQIVND (reference sequence).

A few counts support this clonotype. The V and J genes are TRBV7-8 and TRBJ2-5; perhaps D is TRBD1 or TRBD2 (5 bases each). V gave up 0 bases and J gave up 5 bases, with 16 bases separating them. CDR1 is SGHVS and CDR2 is FQNEAQ in the germline V gene. CDR3 length: 16 residues. This CDR3 is CASSLAGVGLGETQYF. The CDR3 coding sequence is TGTGCCAGCAGCTTAGCGGGGGTAGGGTTGGGGGAGACCCAGTACTTC.

The chain has TRBV30 and TRBJ2-3, with D unresolved. V gave up 5 bases and J gave up 2 bases, with 8 bases separating them. The CDR3 spans 12 residues. Looked up from germline, CDR1 is GTSNPN and CDR2 is SVGIG (reference sequence). The CDR3 DNA sequence: TGTGCCTGGTGTCGGGTCACAGATACGCAGTATTTT. Its protein is CAWCRVTDTQYF.

The chain is built from TRBV7-3 and TRBJ2-1; TRBD2 agrees at 10 bases. The V segment lost 4 bases and the J segment 4 bases; nucleotides outside the gene matches: 4. The CDR3 is 15 amino acids. Germline V gives CDR1 SGHTA, CDR2 FQGTGA. The CDR3, as DNA: TGTGCCAGCAGCTACCGGACTAGCGGTTACAATGAGCAGTTCTTC. As protein: CASSYRTSGYNEQFF.

This chain joins TRBV2 and TRBJ1-6, with a possible D match to TRBD1 (5 bases). The V end was cut by 6 bases, the J end by 6 bases, with 12 bases between. This CDR3 has 14 amino acids. Germline V lookup: CDR1 SNHLY, CDR2 FYNNEI. CDR3 nucleotides: TGTGCCAGCAGAGATGGCAGGGTTAATTCACCCCTCCACTTT. Encoded protein: CASRDGRVNSPLHF.